These 4 T cell receptor beta chains were all obtained from the same sample, sequenced in a study of Tregs in tolerant kidney transplant recipients. Assay used: immunoSEQ multiplex PCR; TCRdb lists only in-frame clones, some missing. The sample has about 48,000 clones. Sequenced material: CD4+ T cells from blood, taken before the transplant. These receptors were collected from a human donor who received a combined kidney and bone marrow transplant.

In the case of this clone: Read sequence stops 3 residues before the CDR3 end, and the germline J gene provides the missing end. The rearrangement joins TRBV20-1 to TRBJ2-1; 13 bases line up with TRBD2. CDR1 and CDR2 (germline): DFQATT, SNEGSKA (reference sequence). The CDR3 sequence is 15 residues long. V shed 3 bases and J 6 bases; nucleotides not matched to a gene: 5. CDR3 sequence reads: CSARPGTSGTNEQFF. Incomplete CDR3 DNA: TGCAGTGCTAGGCCCGGGACTAGCGGGACCAATGAG.

The CDR3 sequence is CAWSEGTGRGQPQHF. The CDR3 DNA, read in part, is TGTGCCTGGAGTGAGGGGACAGGCAGGGGCCAGCCC. The chain employs TRBV30 and TRBJ1-5; TRBD1 aligns across 8 bases. Coverage ceases 3 residues before the CDR3 finishes, and the germline J gene fills in the end. Per the germline V gene, CDR1 is GTSNPN and CDR2 is SVGIG (reference sequence). J gave up 7 bases and V 1 base, and 9 bases lay outside the gene matches. This CDR3 contains 15 residues.

With respect to this clone: Read data end 3 residues before the CDR3 end; the end is taken from the germline J gene. V gene TRBV11-2 combines with J gene TRBJ2-4, with TRBD2 matching over 7 bases. The CDR3 runs 15 residues. Germline loops: CDR1 SGHAT, CDR2 FQNNGV. Trimming took 1 base from V and 9 from J; bases not matched to a gene: 9. The sequenced part of the CDR3 DNA is TGTGCCAGCAGCTTAGTGGGGAGGGGTACCCTCATT. Its translation is CASSLVGRGTLI. The entire CDR3 is CASSLVGRGTLIQYF.

A word on this clone: Read sequence stops 3 residues before the CDR3 end, and the germline J gene provides the missing end. The chain joins TRBV18 to TRBJ2-3; 11 bases match TRBD2. This CDR3 contains 17 residues. Germline lookup yields CDR1 KGHSH and CDR2 LQKENI. V trimming: 0 bases; J trimming: 4 bases; junction bases outside the gene matches: 6. CDR3 protein: CASSPPLPLAGADTQYF. CDR3 DNA (partial): TGTGCCAGCTCACCACCGCTCCCACTAGCGGGGGCAGATACG.